This entry lists 32 T cell receptor beta chains sequenced from one sample in a study of type 1 and type 2 diabetes patients. PCR was run on genomic DNA. Amplification of the beta chain CDR3 used 30 forward and 13 reverse multiplex primers. TCRdb called the multiplex PCR reads again in MiXCR, with one record for every CDR3 protein. The data hold 270,000 or so distinct CDR3 sequences, with around 47% observed a single time. What was sequenced was peripheral blood mononuclear cells (PBMCs). The receptor source for this set is a young man with type 2 diabetes.

On this clonotype: A clone one base away is much larger, so this may be a read error. CDR3 sequence (DNA): TGTGCCAATCGGACTAGCGGGAGTTACGAGCAGTACTTC. Translation: CANRTSGSYEQYF. The V and J genes are TRBV2 and TRBJ2-7; 13 positions match TRBD2. V gave up 10 bases and J gave up 4 bases; unmatched junction bases: 4. Germline V gene sequence: CDR1 SNHLY, CDR2 FYNNEI. The CDR3 sequence is 13 residues long. The full variable domain, in which reference TRBV2 and TRBJ2-7 provide the parts outside the CDR3, is EPEVTQTPSHQVTQMGQEVILRCVPISNHLYFYWYRQILGQKVEFLVSFYNNEISEKSEIFDDQFSVERPDGSNFTLKIRSTKLEDSAMYFCANRTSGSYEQYFGPGTRLTVT.

V is TRBV10-1 and J is TRBJ2-1, with TRBD2 matching 9 bases. The CDR3 is 14 residues long. The germline V gene has CDR1 WNHNN and CDR2 SYGVQD (reference sequence). V dropped 5 bases and J dropped 3; count of bases not matched to a gene: 2. CDR3 sequence: CASSSSGDYNEQFF. CDR3 bases: TGCGCCAGCAGTTCTAGCGGGGACTACAATGAGCAGTTCTTC.

The chain is built from TRBV19 and TRBJ2-3; D not certain. V lost 6 bases to trimming and J lost 6 bases, with 13 bases between them. The CDR3 consists of 13 residues. The germline gives CDR1 LNHDA, CDR2 SQIVND (reference sequence). The CDR3 region has the DNA TGTGCCAGTAGACGGACGCCTACCGATACGCAGTATTTT. Protein product: CASRRTPTDTQYF.

The CDR3 sequence: CASSRGTVSTDTQYF. CDR3 DNA sequence: TGTGCCAGTAGTAGGGGGACCGTTAGCACAGATACGCAGTATTTT. This sequence joins TRBV19 and TRBJ2-3; possibly TRBD1 or TRBD2 for D (5 bases each). CDR3 length: 15 residues. With 4 bases removed from V and 0 bases from J, the gap between germline ends came to 11 bases. Germline V lookup: CDR1 LNHDA, CDR2 SQIVND (reference sequence). Variable domain in full (rest from reference TRBV19 and TRBJ2-3): DGGITQSPKYLFRKEGQNVTLSCEQNLNHDAMYWYRQDPGQGLRLIYYSQIVNDFQKGDIAEGYSVSREKKESFPLTVTSAQKNPTAFYLCASSRGTVSTDTQYFGPGTRLTVL.

The table lists this clonotype with a few counts. The chain employs TRBV19 and TRBJ1-1; possibly TRBD1 for D (6 bases). Deletions cut 4 bases from V and 2 bases from J, with 8 bases between. Germline values: CDR1 LNHDA, CDR2 SQIVND (reference sequence). The CDR3 sequence is 13 residues long. CDR3 protein: CASSRGGNTEAFF. CDR3 DNA: TGTGCCAGTAGTAGAGGGGGTAACACTGAAGCTTTCTTT.

V usage is TRBV7-8 and J usage is TRBJ2-1; D is possibly TRBD2 (5 bases). V lost 6 bases and J lost 3, with 15 bases in between. CDR1 SGHVS and CDR2 FQNEAQ come from the germline V gene. This CDR3 has 15 amino acids. The CDR3 sequence: CASSEGLAIYNEQFF. CDR3 in DNA: TGTGCCAGCAGTGAAGGTCTAGCCATCTACAATGAGCAGTTCTTC.

The chain combines TRBV7-6 with TRBJ2-3; the match to TRBD2 covers 8 bases. The V gene end was trimmed by 5 bases and the J gene end by 4 bases; junction bases not matched to a gene: 11. Germline-derived CDR1 and CDR2 are SGHVS and FNYEAQ. The CDR3 consists of 16 residues. In DNA form, the CDR3 reads TGTGCCAGCAGCCAAGGGGAGCGGGGGTACTCAGATACGCAGTATTTT. It encodes CASSQGERGYSDTQYF.

The chain recombines TRBV29-1 with TRBJ2-7; possibly TRBD1 for D (5 bases). CDR1 is SQVTM and CDR2 is ANQGSEA in the germline V gene. V lost 7 bases and J lost 0, with 10 bases in between. The CDR3 has 12 amino acids. The CDR3, as DNA: TGCAGCGGCAGGGTCGGCTCCTACGAGCAGTACTTC. It yields the protein CSGRVGSYEQYF.

This clonotype was observed a few times. The rearrangement uses TRBV29-1 and TRBJ2-3, with no clear D. The CDR3 is made up of 13 amino acids. Germline CDR1 SQVTM, CDR2 ANQGSEA. V gave up 3 bases and J gave up 4 bases, with 11 bases separating them. CDR3 region: CSVEPGSPDTQYF. The CDR3 region has the DNA TGCAGCGTTGAGCCAGGCTCCCCAGATACGCAGTATTTT.

Here the CDR3 reads CATTGGWGGYTF. In nucleotides, the CDR3 is TGTGCCACCACCGGGGGGTGGGGTGGCTACACCTTC. The chain employs TRBV6-5 and TRBJ1-2, with D possibly being TRBD1 (5 bases). The CDR3 length is 12 residues. The V gene's germline CDR1 is MNHEY and CDR2 SVGAGI. Deletions cut 10 bases from V and 7 bases from J, with 16 bases between.

Concerning this clonotype: At one of its ends the junction is not consistent with the germline gene, which may arise from a read error. This rearrangement joins TRBV7-2 to TRBJ2-5, with 8 bases fitting TRBD1. Germline V gives CDR1 SGHTA, CDR2 FQGNSA. The CDR3 covers 15 residues. The CDR3 nucleotides read TGTGCCGGCAGCTATTCTTCCAGGGGGCGAAAGACCCAGTACTTC. It codes for CAGSYSSRGRKTQYF.

This clonotype was seen more than once but under ten times. The V and J genes are TRBV5-1 and TRBJ1-4; 7 nucleotides align to TRBD1. This CDR3 has 13 residues. V trimming: 5 bases; J trimming: 5 bases; junction bases outside the gene matches: 3. Germline lookup yields CDR1 SGHRS and CDR2 YFSETQ. The CDR3 bases are TGCGCCAGCAGTCGGGACAGAAATGAAAAACTGTTTTTT. The encoded protein is CASSRDRNEKLFF. Using reference TRBV5-1 and TRBJ1-4 for the parts outside the CDR3, the full variable domain is KAGVTQTPRYLIKTRGQQVTLSCSPISGHRSVSWYQQTPGQGLQFLFEYFSETQRNKGNFPGRFSGRQFSNSRSEMNVSTLELGDSALYLCASSRDRNEKLFFGSGTQLSVL.

This chain connects TRBV13 to TRBJ1-2; maybe TRBD1 (6 bases). CDR3 size: 15 residues. Germline CDR1 is PRHDT and CDR2 is FYEKMQ (reference sequence). With 4 bases removed from V and 2 bases from J, the gap between germline ends came to 14 bases. The CDR3 reads CASSSRTEPNYGYTF. CDR3 coding DNA: TGTGCCAGCAGCTCCCGGACAGAACCCAACTATGGCTACACCTTC.

The chain couples TRBV9 to TRBJ2-1, with a possible D match to TRBD2 (7 bases). The V end lost 3 bases, the J end lost 6 bases, and 16 bases lay between the germline ends. CDR1 and CDR2 from the germline V gene are SGDLS and YYNGEE. This CDR3 contains 15 residues. CDR3 in amino acids: CASSEHGAGANEQFF. CDR3 sequence (DNA): TGTGCCAGCAGCGAACACGGGGCGGGGGCCAATGAGCAGTTCTTC.

This clonotype was counted once. The chain is built from TRBV27 and TRBJ2-1, with TRBD2 identical over 8 bases. The CDR3 covers 14 residues. Germline V gives CDR1 MNHEY, CDR2 SMNVEV (reference sequence). V shed 2 bases, J shed 6 bases, and the junction held 3 bases outside the gene matches. The CDR3 here is CASSLERETNEQFF. Here the CDR3 DNA reads TGTGCCAGCAGTTTAGAGCGGGAGACCAATGAGCAGTTCTTC.

The chain links TRBV7-8 to TRBJ1-3, with D possibly being TRBD1 (6 bases). V was cut by 2 bases and J by 1 base, with 9 bases left in between. Germline V gene sequence: CDR1 SGHVS, CDR2 FQNEAQ. The CDR3 spans 15 residues. The CDR3 protein is CASSLSTGSGNTIYF. DNA of the CDR3: TGTGCCAGCAGCTTAAGTACAGGGTCTGGAAACACCATATATTTT.

In this sample, this clonotype turned up a few times. J is TRBJ2-7 and V is TRBV6-5; TRBD2 agrees at 8 bases. The CDR3 extends over 14 amino acids. The V segment lost 5 bases and the J segment 1 base; nucleotides outside the gene matches: 4. Germline CDR1 and CDR2: MNHEY and SVGAGI. The DNA for the CDR3 is TGTGCCAGCAGTCACACTAGCGGATCCTACGAGCAGTACTTC. Encoded protein: CASSHTSGSYEQYF.

The gene calls are TRBV5-1 and TRBJ1-6, with D unclear. The CDR3 is 13 residues long. V lost 0 bases and J lost 7, with 5 bases in between. CDR1 SGHRS and CDR2 YFSETQ come from the germline V gene. This chain's CDR3 is CASSLGQNSPLHF. For the CDR3, the DNA is TGCGCCAGCAGCTTGGGACAAAATTCACCCCTCCACTTT.

The V gene is TRBV4-1, the J gene TRBJ2-1; possibly TRBD1 for D (6 bases). Per germline, CDR1 MGHRA and CDR2 YSYEKL. The CDR3 extends over 15 amino acids. V was trimmed by 4 bases and J by 3 bases, leaving 13 bases between them. The CDR3 loop reads CASSPPGTNYNEQFF. CDR3 coding DNA: TGCGCCAGCAGCCCACCCGGGACAAACTACAATGAGCAGTTCTTC.

As regards this clonotype: A read error may produce the germline difference seen at one junction end. The gene calls are TRBV6-1 and TRBJ1-1, with 7 bases lining up with TRBD1. CDR1 and CDR2 from the germline V gene are MNHNS and SASEGT. The CDR3 is 16 residues long. The CDR3 nucleotides are TGTGCCATCAGTGATCAGGGGGGGACATCAGGGCCTGAAGCTTTCTTT. Protein: CAISDQGGTSGPEAFF.

V is TRBV19 and J is TRBJ2-7, with D perhaps matching TRBD2 (6 bases). This CDR3 comprises 13 residues. The V gene lost 5 bases and the J gene lost 2 bases, with 10 bases spanning the gap. CDR1 and CDR2 from the germline V gene are LNHDA and SQIVND (reference sequence). The CDR3 DNA reads TGTGCCAGTAGTTCGGGGGTGCCCTACGAGCAGTACTTC. Encoded protein: CASSSGVPYEQYF.

At least ten counts were recorded for this clonotype. The chain links TRBV10-1 to TRBJ2-7, with TRBD2 identical over 10 bases. CDR1 is WNHNN and CDR2 is SYGVQD in the germline V gene (reference sequence). The CDR3 has 13 amino acids. The V segment lost 1 base and the J segment 6 bases; nucleotides outside the gene matches: 0. Here the CDR3 reads CASSELAGGEQYF. The CDR3 DNA reads as TGCGCCAGCAGTGAGTTAGCGGGGGGCGAGCAGTACTTC.

This clonotype was counted a few times. The gene calls are TRBV19 and TRBJ2-1; D is tentatively TRBD1 or TRBD2 (5 bases each). CDR3 size: 15 residues. V was trimmed by 7 bases and J by 2 bases, leaving 15 bases between them. Germline CDR1 reads LNHDA; CDR2 reads SQIVND (reference sequence). The CDR3 DNA reads TGTGCCAGTACCCGAGGACGGGGACCCTACAATGAGCAGTTCTTC. Translated: CASTRGRGPYNEQFF.

This clonotype has just one count. Compared with germline, one end of the junction differs, possibly owing to a read error. The chain links TRBV7-9 to TRBJ2-3; D is perhaps TRBD2 (5 bases). Germline CDR1 reads SEHNR; CDR2 reads FQNEAQ (reference sequence). This CDR3 has 13 residues. Here the CDR3 reads CAGSLAGLDTQYF. The CDR3 coding sequence is TGTGCCGGCAGTTTAGCCGGACTGGATACGCAGTATTTT.

V usage is TRBV5-6 and J usage is TRBJ2-5; perhaps TRBD1 as D (5 bases). The last part of the DNA fits TRBJ2-7 better; the J call may be wrong. Germline loops: CDR1 SGHDT, CDR2 YYEEEE. The CDR3 consists of 12 residues. CDR3 loop: CASSAQVYEQYF. The CDR3 region has the DNA TGTGCCAGCAGCGCACAGGTCTACGAGCAGTACTTC.

This clonotype was detected ten times or more. V usage is TRBV2 and J usage is TRBJ1-1; D gene ambiguous. This CDR3 is 13 amino acids long. V was shortened by 7 bases and J by 1 base, with 10 bases between the two germline ends. CDR1 is SNHLY and CDR2 is FYNNEI in the germline V gene. DNA of the CDR3: TGTGCCAGCAAGTCTCGAGAGAACACTGAAGCTTTCTTT. This sequence encodes CASKSRENTEAFF. The variable domain in full, with the rest retrieved from reference TRBV2 and TRBJ1-1, is EPEVTQTPSHQVTQMGQEVILRCVPISNHLYFYWYRQILGQKVEFLVSFYNNEISEKSEIFDDQFSVERPDGSNFTLKIRSTKLEDSAMYFCASKSRENTEAFFGQGTRLTVV.

To note about this clonotype: Because the CDR3 is missing its conserved closing phenylalanine or tryptophan, this is likely a read error. V and J are TRBV29-1 and TRBJ2-7, with 7 positions matching TRBD1. The CDR3 contains 12 residues. With 5 bases clipped from V and 4 bases from J, the junction kept 5 bases outside the gene matches. Looked up from germline, CDR1 is SQVTM and CDR2 is ANQGSEA. The CDR3 reads CSVHDRAYEQYL. The CDR3 coding sequence is TGCAGCGTTCACGACAGGGCGTACGAGCAGTACCTC.

The chain links TRBV2 to TRBJ2-3; 12 bases line up with TRBD2. The CDR3 spans 15 residues. V gave up 10 bases and J gave up 3 bases; unmatched junction bases: 8. Germline V gives CDR1 SNHLY, CDR2 FYNNEI. CDR3 in amino acids: CANTPSGRETDTQYF. The CDR3 bases are TGTGCCAACACCCCTAGCGGGAGGGAGACAGATACGCAGTATTTT.

DNA for the CDR3: TGCAGTGCCCGGGGACAGGGGAATGGCTACACCTTC. Amino acids: CSARGQGNGYTF. The J gene is TRBJ1-2, the V gene TRBV20-1; 10 bases agree with TRBD1. Trimming removed 6 bases from V and 6 bases from J; junction bases left unmatched: 4. The germline CDR1 and CDR2 sequences are DFQATT and SNEGSKA (reference sequence). This CDR3 comprises 12 residues.

There are a few counts of this clonotype. Written as DNA, the CDR3 is TGTGCCTGGATCACCCGGGACACTCTCACAGATACGCAGTATTTT. Its protein product is CAWITRDTLTDTQYF. This chain uses TRBV30 with TRBJ2-3; a weak D match, TRBD1 (6 bases). CDR1 is GTSNPN, CDR2 SVGIG, per germline (reference sequence). The V end was cut by 4 bases, the J end by 2 bases, with 16 bases between. The CDR3 length is 15 residues.

The chain joins TRBV20-1 to TRBJ2-3, with 9 bases fitting TRBD2. Germline-derived CDR1 and CDR2 are DFQATT and SNEGSKA (reference sequence). The CDR3 length is 14 residues. The DNA of the CDR3 is TGCAGCCATACAGCGGGAGGCCGGGGGGATACGCAGTATTTT. Its translation is CSHTAGGRGDTQYF.

To note about this clonotype: At one end, the junction sequence differs from germline, possibly due to a read error. The chain's CDR3 is CASSYSVETQYF. CDR3 DNA sequence: TGTGCCAGCAGTTACTCAGTAGAGACCCAGTACTTC. The rearrangement uses TRBV10-3 and TRBJ2-5; D not resolved. From germline, CDR1 is ENHRY and CDR2 SYGVKD. This CDR3 has 12 amino acids.